The 6 T cell receptor beta chains reported below all come from one sample, sequenced in a study of spatial heterogeneity in lung cancer. As to time point: sample taken at primary tumor resection. Unsorted samples of tumor, nontumor lung or frozen PBMC had their whole RNA sequenced. MiXCR, applied by TCRdb to the 5' RACE reads, yields one record per CDR3 protein. Seen here are some 6,900 distinct CDR3 sequences, approximately 4% observed once, and the top ten hold about 23%. Sequencing was performed on normal lung tissue next to the tumor, taken at surgery. These receptors originate from a female donor with early-stage non-small cell lung cancer.

The table lists this clonotype with many counts. Since the library was made to target alpha chains, this beta chain is a stray read and its abundance is not meaningful. This chain joins TRBV7-8 and TRBJ1-4, with 9 bases fitting TRBD1. This CDR3 region has 14 residues. Germline lookup yields CDR1 SGHVS and CDR2 FQNEAQ. The V gene end was trimmed by 5 bases and the J gene end by 7 bases; junction bases not matched to a gene: 5. Here the CDR3 DNA reads TGTGCCAGCAGCAAAGGACAGGGGAGTGAAAAACTGTTTTTT. This translates into CASSKGQGSEKLFF.

This clonotype was detected ten times or more. Being off target in a library aimed at alpha chains, this beta chain has a size of little meaning. V gene TRBV7-9 combines with J gene TRBJ2-5, with 9 bases identical to TRBD2. The CDR3 has 13 amino acids. Germline loops: CDR1 SEHNR, CDR2 FQNEAQ (reference sequence). V dropped 5 bases and J dropped 5; count of bases not matched to a gene: 3. CDR3 DNA sequence: TGTGCCAGCAGCCAGCGGGGGGAGGAGACCCAGTACTTC. This encodes CASSQRGEETQYF.

Relative to its sample, this clonotype is medium-sized. The library was built for alpha chains, so this beta chain is an off-target read and its size means little. The chain couples TRBV5-1 to TRBJ1-3; TRBD1 agrees at 9 bases. V was pared by 5 bases and J by 3 bases, with 12 bases of the junction left unmatched. The CDR3 is 17 amino acids. Germline assignment: CDR1 SGHRS and CDR2 YFSETQ. The CDR3 spells CASRSGTGRGGGNTIYF. In DNA, the CDR3 is TGCGCCAGCAGATCTGGGACAGGGAGAGGAGGTGGAAACACCATATATTTT.

Many counts were recorded for this clonotype. This beta chain lies outside the target of a library built for alpha chains; its clone size means little. The gene calls are TRBV12-3 or TRBV12-4 and TRBJ1-4, with 7 bases fitting TRBD1. The CDR3 spans 14 residues. J lost 4 bases, V lost 4 bases, and 3 bases had no gene match. The CDR3, as DNA: TGTGCCAGCAGTTCAGACAGGGTTAATGAAAAACTGTTTTTT. Translating it yields CASSSDRVNEKLFF.

This clonotype was recorded many times. The library was prepared for alpha chains; this beta chain is a stray read, so its frequency means little. This rearrangement joins TRBV5-4 to TRBJ1-1, with 8 bases identical to TRBD1. V lost 0 bases to trimming and J lost 4 bases; unmatched junction nucleotides: 8. The CDR3 length is 16 residues. Per the germline V gene, CDR1 is SGHNT and CDR2 is YYREEE (reference sequence). CDR3 amino acids: CASSLARYTGGTEAFF. The CDR3 DNA follows: TGTGCCAGCAGCTTGGCCCGGTACACAGGGGGCACTGAAGCTTTCTTT. The full variable domain, rest sourced from reference TRBV5-4 and TRBJ1-1, is ETGVTQSPTHLIKTRGQQVTLRCSSQSGHNTVSWYQQALGQGPQFIFQYYREEENGRGNFPPRFSGLQFPNYSSELNVNALELDDSALYLCASSLARYTGGTEAFFGQGTRLTVV.

This clonotype was seen at least ten times. The library was prepared for alpha chains; this beta chain is a stray read, so its frequency means little. CDR3 in amino acids: CASSRDRGTGELFF. The DNA for the CDR3 is TGCGCCAGCAGCCGGGACAGGGGAACCGGGGAGCTGTTTTTT. This chain uses TRBV5-1 with TRBJ2-2, with 10 bases matching TRBD1. The V segment lost 4 bases and the J segment 5 bases; nucleotides outside the gene matches: 2. The CDR3 totals 14 residues. Germline V CDR1 and CDR2: SGHRS, YFSETQ.